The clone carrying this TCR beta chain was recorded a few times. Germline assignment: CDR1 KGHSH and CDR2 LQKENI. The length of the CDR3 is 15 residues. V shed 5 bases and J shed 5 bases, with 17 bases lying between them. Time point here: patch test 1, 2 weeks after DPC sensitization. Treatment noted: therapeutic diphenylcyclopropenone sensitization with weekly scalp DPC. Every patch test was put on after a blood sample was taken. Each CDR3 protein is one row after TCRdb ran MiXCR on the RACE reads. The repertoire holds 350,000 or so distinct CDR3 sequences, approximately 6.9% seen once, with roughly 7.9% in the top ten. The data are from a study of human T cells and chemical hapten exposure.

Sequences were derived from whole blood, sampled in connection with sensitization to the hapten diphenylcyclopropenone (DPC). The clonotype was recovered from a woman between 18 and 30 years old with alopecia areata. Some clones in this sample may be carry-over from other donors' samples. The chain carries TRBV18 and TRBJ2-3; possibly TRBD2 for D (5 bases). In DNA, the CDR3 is TGTGCCAGCTCAACCAACGGGGTCGCTGTAGATACGCAGTATTTT. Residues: CASSTNGVAVDTQYF. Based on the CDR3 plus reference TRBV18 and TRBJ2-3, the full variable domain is NAGVMQNPRHLVRRRGQEARLRCSPMKGHSHVYWYRQLPEEGLKFMVYLQKENIIDESGMPKERFSAEFPKEGPSILRIQQVVRGDSAAYFCASSTNGVAVDTQYFGPGTRLTVL.